The 8 T cell receptor beta chains listed next were all sequenced from one sample in a study of blood T cell repertoires in COVID-19 (dated by TCRdb to 2018 to 2021). The method was the immunoSEQ multiplex PCR assay. Not all clones reach the TCRdb copy of this immuneACCESS table, which keeps in-frame sequences only. Checked studies attribute under half of the gap to unresolved V genes and leave the rest unexplained. In this sample the table shows 160,000 or so clones, about 77% of which occur a single time. The ten largest clones represent 14% of the sample. Sequenced material: peripheral blood. Receptors were obtained from a woman older than 75 with acute or convalescent COVID-19.

This clone was detected only a few times. The gene calls are TRBV6-2 or TRBV6-3 and TRBJ2-1, with 15 bases that match TRBD2. Unmatched junction bases numbered 6, after V lost 0 bases and J lost 9 bases. Germline-derived CDR1 and CDR2 are MNHEY and SVGEGT. There are 17 residues in the CDR3. This chain's CDR3 is CASSYSGLAGGHGEQFF. In nucleotides, the CDR3 is TGTGCCAGCAGTTACTCCGGACTAGCGGGGGGGCATGGTGAGCAGTTCTTC.

A single count supports this clone. The CDR3 DNA reads TGTGCCAGCAGCATTGACTCAAGAGGCGCTGGCTACACCTTC. This gives the protein CASSIDSRGAGYTF. The chain carries TRBV7-2 and TRBJ1-2; no clear D gene. Germline CDR1 reads SGHTA; CDR2 reads FQGNSA. The CDR3 consists of 14 residues. V shed 5 bases and J shed 7 bases, with 17 bases lying between them. Supplemented by reference TRBV7-2 and TRBJ1-2, the full variable domain reads GAGVSQSPSNKVTEKGKDVELRCDPISGHTALYWYRQSLGQGLEFLIYFQGNSAPDKSGLPSDRFSAERTGGSVSTLTIQRTQQEDSAVYLCASSIDSRGAGYTFGSGTRLTVV.

This clone was recorded a few times. The sample has other DNA sequences that encode this CDR3 too. The V call is TRBV19, the J call TRBJ1-1; D remains unclear. V was shortened by 4 bases and J by 1 base, with 10 bases between the two germline ends. Looked up from germline, CDR1 is LNHDA and CDR2 is SQIVND (reference sequence). The CDR3 is 14 amino acids. The CDR3 loop reads CASSTGGRNTEAFF. The CDR3 DNA reads as TGTGCCAGTAGTACCGGAGGGAGGAACACTGAAGCTTTCTTT.

The chain uses TRBV6-6 and TRBJ1-1; 7 bases fit TRBD1. This CDR3 comprises 13 residues. Germline loops: CDR1 MNHNY, CDR2 SVGAGI (reference sequence). After removal of 7 bases from V and 5 bases from J, the junction contained 7 bases not matched to a gene. The CDR3 loop is CASNREQGTEAFF. In DNA form, the CDR3 reads TGTGCCAGCAATCGGGAACAGGGGACTGAAGCTTTCTTT.

CDR3 bases: TGTGCCAGCAGCCCAGACTGGACAGGCCATAGCAATCAGCCCCAGCATTTT. It specifies CASSPDWTGHSNQPQHF. This chain uses TRBV14 with TRBJ1-5; 7 bases match TRBD1. Germline trimming cut 4 bases from V and 0 bases from J; bases unmatched to any gene: 9. This CDR3 is built from 17 residues. Germline V gene sequence: CDR1 SGHDN, CDR2 FVKESK. The full variable domain, rest sourced from reference TRBV14 and TRBJ1-5, is EAGVTQFPSHSVIEKGQTVTLRCDPISGHDNLYWYRRVMGKEIKFLLHFVKESKQDESGMPNNRFLAERTGGTYSTLKVQPAELEDSGVYFCASSPDWTGHSNQPQHFGDGTRLSIL.

In its sample, this clone was seen once. V gene TRBV11-2 combines with J gene TRBJ2-3, with 8 bases lining up with TRBD1. This CDR3 is 12 amino acids long. CDR1 and CDR2 (germline): SGHAT, FQNNGV. V shed 6 bases and J 9 bases; nucleotides not matched to a gene: 5. As DNA, the CDR3 is TGTGCCAGCAGTCAACAGGGGGGAACGCAGTATTTT. It yields the protein CASSQQGGTQYF.

DNA for the CDR3: TGCGCCAGCAGCCAAGTCTCGGGTAACTATGGCTACACCTTC. Translation gives CASSQVSGNYGYTF. The V and J genes are TRBV4-1 and TRBJ1-2; D unclear. V was clipped by 1 base and J by 1 base, with 7 bases between them. CDR1 MGHRA and CDR2 YSYEKL come from the germline V gene. The CDR3 loop spans 14 amino acids.

The chain joins TRBV7-3 to TRBJ1-1, with a tentative D call TRBD1 (6 bases). V lost 5 bases and J 4 bases, leaving 14 bases between the germline ends. The CDR3 runs to 14 residues. Germline CDR1 SGHTA, CDR2 FQGTGA. The CDR3 sequence: CASSLGGGLTEAFF. The CDR3 bases are TGTGCCAGCAGCCTTGGCGGGGGGCTCACTGAAGCTTTCTTT.